This T cell receptor (beta chain) originates from a study of long-term antiretroviral therapy in people with HIV. Trimming took off 1 base at V and 1 base at J, with 7 bases between the two ends. This CDR3 has 14 residues. CDR1 is MGHDK and CDR2 is SYGVNS in the germline V gene. One or more pre-ART and two or more post-ART PBMC samples were available from each donor. Version v3.0 of the immunoSEQ assay was performed at survey level. Assay used: immunoSEQ multiplex PCR; TCRdb lists only in-frame clones, some missing. Altogether 24,000 or so clones are present, about 85% being singletons, with the ten largest covering roughly 10%.

This TCR was sampled from a man between 35 and 55 years old with HIV. The sequencing here drew on unsorted PBMCs, taken 2.3 years after starting antiretroviral therapy. J is TRBJ2-5 and V is TRBV25-1; D gene unclear. CDR3 region: CASSELSFQETQYF. CDR3 bases: TGTGCCAGCAGTGAATTGTCCTTCCAAGAGACCCAGTACTTC.